A single TCR beta chain is shown here with its context. This record belongs to a study of control samples from healthy donors and cancer patients. Looked up from germline, CDR1 is SGHNT and CDR2 is YYREEE (reference sequence). This CDR3 contains 15 residues. The trim removed 4 bases at V and 0 bases at J, leaving 1 base unmatched. The assay was immunoSEQ multiplex PCR, and TCRdb's table has in-frame clones only and misses some. Of about 180,000 clones listed, around 90% are singletons. Sequenced: blood. V and J are TRBV5-4 and TRBJ2-5; 12 positions match TRBD2. The source is a man aged 25 to 40 in good health. DNA of the CDR3: TGTGCCAGCAGCACTAGCGGGAGGTACCAAGAGACCCAGTACTTC. Its translation: CASSTSGRYQETQYF. Complete variable domain (other parts from reference TRBV5-4 and TRBJ2-5): ETGVTQSPTHLIKTRGQQVTLRCSSQSGHNTVSWYQQALGQGPQFIFQYYREEENGRGNFPPRFSGLQFPNYSSELNVNALELDDSALYLCASSTSGRYQETQYFGPGTRLLVL.